These 17 T cell receptor beta chains were sequenced from one sample in a study of PD-1 blockade in classical Hodgkin lymphoma. Time point: newly diagnosed, previously untreated cHL patient sample. From thawed PBMCs, CD4+ T cells were purified using magnetic negative selection. The protocol was immunoSEQ multiplex PCR, while the TCRdb copy is restricted to in-frame clones and leaves out a portion. The data show 15,000 to 19,000 clones, 85% to 90% seen once. What was sequenced was CD4+ T cells from blood. These receptors originate from a human donor with classical Hodgkin lymphoma.

The chain carries TRBV7-2 and TRBJ2-2; perhaps TRBD2 as D (5 bases). V dropped 2 bases and J dropped 1 base, with 8 bases sitting between them. The CDR3 has 15 residues. Germline V gene lookup returns CDR1 SGHTA and CDR2 FQGNSA. The CDR3 DNA follows: TGTGCCAGCAGCTTAAGAGGGATGAACACCGGGGAGCTGTTTTTT. This codes for CASSLRGMNTGELFF.

The rearrangement uses TRBV19 and TRBJ1-5, with a tentative D call TRBD1 (5 bases). CDR3 length equals 14 residues. CDR1 is LNHDA and CDR2 is SQIVND in the germline V gene (reference sequence). V was trimmed by 5 bases and J by 2 bases, leaving 10 bases between them. CDR3 region: CASSPRGGNQPQHF. CDR3 coding DNA: TGTGCCAGTAGTCCTAGGGGAGGCAATCAGCCCCAGCATTTT.

V usage is TRBV30 and J usage is TRBJ2-7; a possible D gene is TRBD1 (5 bases). The CDR3 totals 13 residues. CDR1 is GTSNPN, CDR2 SVGIG, per germline (reference sequence). V was cut by 2 bases and J by 6 bases, with 14 bases left in between. CDR3 sequence: CAWSLQARGEQYF. CDR3 nucleotides: TGTGCCTGGAGTCTACAGGCGAGAGGCGAGCAGTACTTC.

J is TRBJ1-4 and V is TRBV9, with D possibly being TRBD1 (5 bases). V was clipped by 6 bases and J by 10 bases, with 19 bases between them. The germline CDR1 and CDR2 sequences are SGDLS and YYNGEE. This CDR3 region has 14 residues. CDR3: CASNRDSGERKLFF. The CDR3 DNA sequence: TGTGCCAGCAACCGGGACTCCGGGGAACGAAAACTGTTTTTT.

This clone appeared a few times. CDR3 coding DNA: TGCGCCAGCAGCCAGGGGACAGGGTCTGGCTACACCTTC. It is translated as CASSQGTGSGYTF. The rearrangement links TRBV4-1 to TRBJ1-2; 9 nucleotides agree with TRBD1. Germline-derived CDR1 and CDR2 are MGHRA and YSYEKL. The CDR3 is made up of 13 amino acids. V dropped 3 bases and J dropped 7; count of bases not matched to a gene: 3.

CDR3 amino acids: CARGGQGANGYTF. The CDR3 bases are TGTGCCAGAGGAGGACAGGGGGCGAACGGCTACACCTTC. The chain combines TRBV5-8 with TRBJ1-2; 11 positions agree with TRBD1. Germline V gene lookup returns CDR1 SGHTS and CDR2 YDEGEE. Unmatched junction bases numbered 8, after V lost 8 bases and J lost 8 bases. This CDR3 has 13 residues.

The chain links TRBV29-1 to TRBJ2-7; D remains ambiguous. V was cut by 6 bases and J by 3 bases, with 18 bases left in between. The CDR3 extends over 14 amino acids. Germline V gene lookup returns CDR1 SQVTM and CDR2 ANQGSEA. This CDR3 is CSVSTTLLNYEQYF. The CDR3 DNA reads as TGCAGCGTCTCAACCACCCTGCTAAACTACGAGCAGTACTTC.

V is TRBV27 and J is TRBJ1-5, with D tentatively TRBD1 (5 bases). Germline V gives CDR1 MNHEY, CDR2 SMNVEV (reference sequence). The CDR3 has 16 residues. V was shortened by 8 bases and J by 1 base, with 18 bases between the two germline ends. CDR3 residues: CASRGLGGYSNQPQHF. CDR3 in DNA: TGTGCCAGCCGGGGACTGGGGGGGTACAGCAATCAGCCCCAGCATTTT.

This clone was found once. V and J are TRBV10-3 and TRBJ1-5, with D maybe TRBD1 (6 bases). V was trimmed by 0 bases and J by 7 bases, leaving 13 bases between them. Germline V gene sequence: CDR1 ENHRY, CDR2 SYGVKD. This CDR3 has 15 residues. The CDR3 reads CAISESAGAGQPQHF. For the CDR3, the DNA is TGTGCCATCAGTGAGTCTGCAGGGGCAGGGCAGCCCCAGCATTTT.

The rearrangement joins TRBV7-2 to TRBJ2-2; the match to TRBD2 covers 14 bases. Germline CDR1 reads SGHTA; CDR2 reads FQGNSA. The CDR3 consists of 18 residues. With V trimmed by 5 bases and J by 1 base, 6 bases remained unmatched. In nucleotides, the CDR3 is TGTGCCAGCAGCATTATGGGACTAGCGGGAGAGAACACCGGGGAGCTGTTTTTT. This codes for CASSIMGLAGENTGELFF.

The chain links TRBV5-4 to TRBJ2-7; TRBD1 agrees at 7 bases. There are 15 residues in the CDR3. Trimming took 0 bases from V and 4 from J; bases not matched to a gene: 7. CDR1 SGHNT and CDR2 YYREEE come from the germline V gene (reference sequence). The chain's CDR3 is CASSLAKGRGYEQYF. The CDR3 nucleotides read TGTGCCAGCAGCTTGGCCAAGGGCAGGGGGTACGAGCAGTACTTC.

This clone was picked up a small number of times. V gene TRBV18 combines with J gene TRBJ1-1; 7 bases fit TRBD1. The V and J ends lost 2 bases and 1 base, in that order; junction bases with no gene match: 10. The CDR3 loop spans 17 amino acids. Germline values: CDR1 KGHSH, CDR2 LQKENI. The CDR3 loop is CASSPVGQRLGNTEAFF. CDR3 in DNA: TGTGCCAGCTCACCAGTGGGACAGAGATTAGGGAACACTGAAGCTTTCTTT.

Comments on this clone: One end of the junction varies from germline; a read error may be responsible. This chain uses TRBV18 with TRBJ2-1, with unresolved D. There are 15 residues in the CDR3. Germline V gene data show CDR1 as KGHSH and CDR2 as LQKENI. The chain's CDR3 is CASSPPSNGNNERFF. The CDR3 coding sequence is TGTGCCAGCTCACCACCCTCGAACGGTAACAATGAGCGGTTCTTC.

The CDR3 loop reads CSVDRVTYGYTF. In DNA, the CDR3 is TGCAGCGTTGACAGGGTTACCTATGGCTACACCTTC. The chain is built from TRBV29-1 and TRBJ1-2; tentatively, D is TRBD1 (5 bases). The germline gives CDR1 SQVTM, CDR2 ANQGSEA. Deletions cut 3 bases from V and 4 bases from J, with 9 bases between. The CDR3 has 12 residues.

V gene TRBV5-1 combines with J gene TRBJ2-1, with 7 nucleotides matching TRBD1. This CDR3 has 16 amino acids. Germline CDR1 SGHRS, CDR2 YFSETQ. The V and J ends lost 0 bases and 0 bases, in that order; junction bases with no gene match: 3. CDR3 loop: CASSLAPGGSYNEQFF. CDR3 DNA sequence: TGCGCCAGCAGCTTGGCCCCAGGGGGCTCCTACAATGAGCAGTTCTTC. The entire variable domain, with the rest obtained from reference TRBV5-1 and TRBJ2-1, is as follows: KAGVTQTPRYLIKTRGQQVTLSCSPISGHRSVSWYQQTPGQGLQFLFEYFSETQRNKGNFPGRFSGRQFSNSRSEMNVSTLELGDSALYLCASSLAPGGSYNEQFFGPGTRLTVL.

The rearrangement joins TRBV7-2 to TRBJ1-5; D may be TRBD1 (5 bases). V was clipped by 6 bases and J by 5 bases, with 11 bases between them. CDR1 SGHTA and CDR2 FQGNSA come from the germline V gene. The CDR3 has 13 residues. In nucleotides, the CDR3 is TGTGCCAGCAGTGACAGTCTTTATCAGCCCCAGCATTTT. Translation: CASSDSLYQPQHF.

The rearrangement joins TRBV15 to TRBJ2-7; TRBD2 matches 9 bases. The CDR3 runs to 15 residues. Germline-derived CDR1 and CDR2 are LNHNV and YYDKDF (reference sequence). Trimming at V came to 3 bases and at J to 5 bases, leaving 8 bases not matched to a gene. The CDR3 here is CATSRGQTSGHEQYF. The CDR3 DNA follows: TGTGCCACCAGCAGGGGCCAGACTAGCGGCCACGAGCAGTACTTC. Filled out from reference TRBV15 and TRBJ2-7, the complete variable domain reads DAMVIQNPRYQVTQFGKPVTLSCSQTLNHNVMYWYQQKSSQAPKLLFHYYDKDFNNEADTPDNFQSRRPNTSFCFLDIRSPGLGDTAMYLCATSRGQTSGHEQYFGPGTRLTVT.